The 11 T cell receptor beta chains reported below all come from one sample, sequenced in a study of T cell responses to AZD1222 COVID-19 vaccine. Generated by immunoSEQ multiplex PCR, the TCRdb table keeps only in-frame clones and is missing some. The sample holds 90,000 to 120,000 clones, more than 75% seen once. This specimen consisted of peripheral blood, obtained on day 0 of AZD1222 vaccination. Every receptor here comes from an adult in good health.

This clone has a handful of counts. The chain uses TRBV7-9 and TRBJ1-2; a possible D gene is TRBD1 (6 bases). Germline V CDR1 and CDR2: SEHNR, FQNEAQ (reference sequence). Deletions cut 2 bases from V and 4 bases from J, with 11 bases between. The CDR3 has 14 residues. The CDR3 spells CASSLIGTSYGYTF. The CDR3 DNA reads TGTGCCAGCAGCTTAATCGGGACAAGCTATGGCTACACCTTC.

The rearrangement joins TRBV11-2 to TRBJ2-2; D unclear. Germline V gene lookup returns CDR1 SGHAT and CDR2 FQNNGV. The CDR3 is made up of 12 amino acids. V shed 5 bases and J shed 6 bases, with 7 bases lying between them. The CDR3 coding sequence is TGTGCCAGCAGCCACCAGGCCGGGGAGCTGTTTTTT. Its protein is CASSHQAGELFF.

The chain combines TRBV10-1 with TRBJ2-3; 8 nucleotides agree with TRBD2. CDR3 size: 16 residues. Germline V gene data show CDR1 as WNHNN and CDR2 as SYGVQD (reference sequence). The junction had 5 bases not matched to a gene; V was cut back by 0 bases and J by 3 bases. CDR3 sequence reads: CASSESKVAGTDTQYF. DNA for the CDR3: TGCGCCAGCAGTGAGTCAAAGGTAGCGGGGACAGATACGCAGTATTTT.

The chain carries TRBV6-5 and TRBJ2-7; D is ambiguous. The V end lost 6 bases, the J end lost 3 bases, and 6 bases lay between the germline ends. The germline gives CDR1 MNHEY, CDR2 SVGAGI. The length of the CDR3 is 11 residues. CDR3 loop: CASSHFYEQYF. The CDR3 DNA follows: TGTGCCAGCAGCCATTTCTACGAGCAGTACTTC.

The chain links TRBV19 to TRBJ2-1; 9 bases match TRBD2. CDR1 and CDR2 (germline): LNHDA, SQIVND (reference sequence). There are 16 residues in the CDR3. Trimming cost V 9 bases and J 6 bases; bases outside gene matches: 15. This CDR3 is CASTQPGTSFVNEQFF. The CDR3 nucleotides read TGTGCCAGCACCCAGCCCGGGACTAGCTTTGTCAATGAGCAGTTCTTC.

The CDR3 nucleotides are TGTGCCAGCAGCTTAGTCCGCGGGACCGCCTTCTACGAGCAGTACTTC. It yields the protein CASSLVRGTAFYEQYF. The chain recombines TRBV11-2 with TRBJ2-7; D is perhaps TRBD2 (6 bases). The CDR3 consists of 16 residues. Germline CDR1 and CDR2: SGHAT and FQNNGV. V was clipped by 1 base and J by 3 bases, with 16 bases between them.

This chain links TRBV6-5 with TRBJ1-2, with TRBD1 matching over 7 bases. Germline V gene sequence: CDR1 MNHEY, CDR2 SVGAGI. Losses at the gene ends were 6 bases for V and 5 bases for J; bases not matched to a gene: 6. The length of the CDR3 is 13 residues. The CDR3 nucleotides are TGTGCCAGCAGATCCGGGACAGTATATGGCTACACCTTC. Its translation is CASRSGTVYGYTF.

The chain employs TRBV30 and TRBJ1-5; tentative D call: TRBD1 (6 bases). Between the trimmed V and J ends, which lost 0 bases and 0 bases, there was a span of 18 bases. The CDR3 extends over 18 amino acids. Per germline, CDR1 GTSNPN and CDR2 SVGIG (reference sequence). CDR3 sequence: CAWSVPGGLGYSNQPQHF. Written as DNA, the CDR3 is TGTGCCTGGAGTGTACCGGGGGGCCTGGGCTATAGCAATCAGCCCCAGCATTTT.

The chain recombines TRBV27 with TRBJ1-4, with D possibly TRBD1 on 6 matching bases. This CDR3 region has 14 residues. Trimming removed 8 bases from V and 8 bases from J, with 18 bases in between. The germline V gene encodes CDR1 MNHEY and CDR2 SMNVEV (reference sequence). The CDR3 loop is CASHIRGRPEKLFF. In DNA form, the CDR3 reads TGTGCCAGCCACATCAGGGGAAGACCGGAAAAACTGTTTTTT.

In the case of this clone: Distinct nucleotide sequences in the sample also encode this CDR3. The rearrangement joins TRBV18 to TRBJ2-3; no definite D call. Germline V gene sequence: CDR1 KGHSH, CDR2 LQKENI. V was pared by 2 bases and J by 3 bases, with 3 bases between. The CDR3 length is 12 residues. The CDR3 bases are TGTGCCAGCTCACCAAGGACAGATACGCAGTATTTT. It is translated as CASSPRTDTQYF.

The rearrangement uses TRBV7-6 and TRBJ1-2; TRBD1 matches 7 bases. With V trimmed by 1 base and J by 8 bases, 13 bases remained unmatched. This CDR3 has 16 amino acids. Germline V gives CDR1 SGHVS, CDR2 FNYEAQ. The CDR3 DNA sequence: TGTGCCAGCAGCTTAGAGGGATACAGGGGAGTAGAAGGCTACACCTTC. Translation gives CASSLEGYRGVEGYTF.